These 26 T cell receptor beta chains were all obtained from the same sample, sequenced in a study of CD8 T cells in ankylosing spondylitis. TCRdb re-called the 5' RACE reads through MiXCR, storing one row per CDR3 protein. The sample carries fewer than 200,000 distinct CDR3 sequences, 9.5% to 10% recorded once. The sequencing sample was made of blood, either unsorted or a sorted T cell fraction (not recorded which). The receptors were sampled from a female donor with ankylosing spondylitis or in good health (not recorded which).

This clonotype was detected ten times or more. The chain joins TRBV11-2 to TRBJ2-7; TRBD2 matches 8 bases. CDR3 length: 17 residues. The V gene end was trimmed by 1 base and the J gene end by 3 bases; junction bases not matched to a gene: 11. In germline, CDR1 is SGHAT, CDR2 FQNNGV. Written as DNA, the CDR3 is TGTGCCAGCAGCTTAGGTTGGCAGGCTAGCGGGTTCTACGAGCAGTACTTC. This sequence encodes CASSLGWQASGFYEQYF.

The chain has TRBV20-1 and TRBJ2-7; a possible D gene is TRBD1 (6 bases). Trimming removed 5 bases from V and 0 bases from J, with 8 bases in between. The CDR3 has 12 amino acids. Germline V lookup: CDR1 DFQATT, CDR2 SNEGSKA (reference sequence). The CDR3 reads CSAPDSSYEQYF. CDR3 nucleotide sequence: TGCAGTGCTCCGGACAGCTCCTACGAGCAGTACTTC.

The V and J genes are TRBV4-3 and TRBJ1-6, with a weak D call TRBD1 (5 bases). The CDR3 runs 13 residues. The ends were cut back, 0 bases at V and 10 bases at J, with 7 bases in the middle. Per the germline V gene, CDR1 is LGHNA and CDR2 is YSLEER. CDR3 DNA sequence: TGCGCCAGCAGCCAAGATCCAGGGTCACCCCTCCACTTT. Its translation: CASSQDPGSPLHF.

This clonotype was observed a handful of times. V gene TRBV15 combines with J gene TRBJ2-1; D unresolved. Germline V CDR1 and CDR2: LNHNV, YYDKDF (reference sequence). The CDR3 has 13 amino acids. Trimming left V 5 bases short and J 10 bases short, with 15 bases between. This CDR3 is CATSLTRIREQFF. For the CDR3, the DNA is TGTGCCACCAGCCTAACGAGAATAAGAGAGCAGTTCTTC.

This clonotype was picked up a small number of times. The chain combines TRBV2 with TRBJ2-1, with D possibly being TRBD1 (5 bases). The V gene lost 6 bases and the J gene lost 3 bases, with 9 bases spanning the gap. The CDR3 consists of 13 residues. The germline V gene has CDR1 SNHLY and CDR2 FYNNEI. As DNA, the CDR3 is TGTGCCAGCAGGGGGCGAGACTACAATGAGCAGTTCTTC. Amino acid sequence: CASRGRDYNEQFF.

This clonotype has more than one count but fewer than ten. V is TRBV15 and J is TRBJ1-3; no definite D call. The CDR3 sequence is 15 residues long. CDR1 is LNHNV, CDR2 YYDKDF, per germline (reference sequence). Deletions cut 1 base from V and 4 bases from J, with 11 bases between. CDR3 in amino acids: CATSRVGSSGNTIYF. The CDR3 DNA reads as TGTGCCACCAGCAGAGTAGGGTCATCAGGAAACACCATATATTTT.

This clonotype has a handful of counts. CDR3 protein: CSVEQIGELFF. DNA for the CDR3: TGCAGCGTTGAGCAAATCGGGGAGCTGTTTTTT. The rearrangement joins TRBV29-1 to TRBJ2-2; D ambiguous. The germline V and J ends were trimmed by 3 bases and 7 bases, with 6 bases remaining between them. This CDR3 is built from 11 residues. Germline V gene sequence: CDR1 SQVTM, CDR2 ANQGSEA.

V and J are TRBV7-9 and TRBJ2-1, with a weak D call TRBD2 (6 bases). From germline, CDR1 is SEHNR and CDR2 FQNEAQ (reference sequence). V lost 8 bases, J lost 1 base, and 12 bases lay in between. The CDR3 totals 14 residues. The CDR3 loop reads CASSRESSYNEQFF. The CDR3 coding sequence is TGTGCCAGCTCTCGGGAGAGTTCCTACAATGAGCAGTTCTTC.

The chain has TRBV6-2 or TRBV6-3 and TRBJ2-7; weak D call: TRBD2 (6 bases). Germline V lookup: CDR1 MNHEY, CDR2 SVGEGT. The CDR3 sequence is 15 residues long. V lost 0 bases, J lost 0 bases, and 9 bases lay in between. The DNA for the CDR3 is TGTGCCAGCAGTTACTCTCGCGGGAACTCCTACGAGCAGTACTTC. The encoded protein is CASSYSRGNSYEQYF.

Only a few counts were recorded for this clonotype. The chain links TRBV20-1 to TRBJ1-1; perhaps TRBD1 as D (6 bases). Trimming took off 7 bases at V and 3 bases at J, with 15 bases between the two ends. The CDR3 loop spans 13 amino acids. Per the germline V gene, CDR1 is DFQATT and CDR2 is SNEGSKA (reference sequence). The CDR3 DNA is TGCAGTGTTGGCCATCGACAGGACACTGAAGCTTTCTTT. Protein: CSVGHRQDTEAFF.

This clonotype was counted at least ten times. The chain carries TRBV20-1 and TRBJ2-2; possible D gene TRBD1, 6 bases. Trimming stripped 0 bases from V and 2 bases from J, with 16 bases between. The CDR3 runs to 17 residues. From germline, CDR1 is DFQATT and CDR2 SNEGSKA (reference sequence). The CDR3 DNA is TGCAGTGCTAGAGATGGGGGCCTCCGAAAAAACACCGGGGAGCTGTTTTTT. Translating gives CSARDGGLRKNTGELFF.

The sample holds a few counts of this clonotype. The genes are TRBV7-6 and TRBJ1-1, with D maybe TRBD1 (5 bases). The CDR3 extends over 12 amino acids. Germline values: CDR1 SGHVS, CDR2 FNYEAQ. V was clipped by 4 bases and J by 8 bases, with 11 bases between them. CDR3 residues: CASSSQTEEAFF. The CDR3 region has the DNA TGTGCCAGCAGCTCGCAGACAGAAGAAGCTTTCTTT.

The table lists this clonotype with many counts. The chain joins TRBV7-9 to TRBJ2-3; no definite D call. Trimming stripped 5 bases from V and 6 bases from J, with 24 bases between. The CDR3 length is 17 residues. Germline values: CDR1 SEHNR, CDR2 FQNEAQ (reference sequence). This chain's CDR3 is CASSQATRPYEKDTQYF. The CDR3 DNA is TGTGCCAGCAGCCAAGCGACCCGGCCCTATGAGAAGGATACGCAGTATTTT. Using reference TRBV7-9 and TRBJ2-3 for the parts outside the CDR3, the full variable domain is DTGVSQNPRHKITKRGQNVTFRCDPISEHNRLYWYRQTLGQGPEFLTYFQNEAQLEKSRLLSDRFSAERPKGSFSTLEIQRTEQGDSAMYLCASSQATRPYEKDTQYFGPGTRLTVL.

In its sample, this clonotype was seen a few times. The V and J genes are TRBV11-2 and TRBJ1-1; unclear D gene. Trimming stripped 5 bases from V and 7 bases from J, with 14 bases between. The CDR3 runs 13 residues. Germline lookup yields CDR1 SGHAT and CDR2 FQNNGV. CDR3 loop: CASSPRGRIEAFF. DNA of the CDR3: TGTGCCAGCAGCCCCCGCGGGAGGATTGAAGCTTTCTTT.

This clonotype was recorded many times. The V and J genes are TRBV4-2 and TRBJ2-2; no firm D call. This CDR3 is 14 amino acids long. V was pared by 0 bases and J by 6 bases, with 8 bases between. The germline CDR1 and CDR2 sequences are LGHNA and YNFKEQ. In DNA, the CDR3 is TGTGCCAGCAGCCAAGAACCCGGGCCCGGGGAGCTGTTTTTT. It translates to CASSQEPGPGELFF.

This clonotype appeared many times. This chain joins TRBV4-3 and TRBJ2-2; 11 bases line up with TRBD2. V gave up 8 bases and J gave up 5 bases; unmatched junction bases: 7. The CDR3 sequence is 15 residues long. Per germline, CDR1 LGHNA and CDR2 YSLEER. DNA for the CDR3: TGCGCCAGCCGGGTGGGACTAGCGGCGACCGGGGAGCTGTTTTTT. The encoded protein is CASRVGLAATGELFF.

This clonotype was seen only a few times. This rearrangement joins TRBV11-2 to TRBJ1-6; D not certain. Trimming took off 0 bases at V and 0 bases at J, with 9 bases between the two ends. The CDR3 totals 17 residues. Per germline, CDR1 SGHAT and CDR2 FQNNGV. The CDR3 nucleotides read TGTGCCAGCAGCTTAGAGGCCAGTAGCTCCTATAATTCACCCCTCCACTTT. Translation: CASSLEASSSYNSPLHF.

This CDR3 reads CASSPFGRAGETQYF. The CDR3 region has the DNA TGCGCCAGCAGCCCCTTCGGGAGGGCCGGGGAGACCCAGTACTTC. The chain has TRBV4-3 and TRBJ2-5, with 8 bases fitting TRBD2. The CDR3 totals 15 residues. CDR1 is LGHNA, CDR2 YSLEER, per germline. Trimming removed 4 bases from V and 5 bases from J; junction bases left unmatched: 9.

There are a few counts of this clonotype. The gene calls are TRBV7-2 and TRBJ2-3; D tentatively reads TRBD1 or TRBD2 (6 bases each). V lost 2 bases and J 2 bases, leaving 14 bases between the germline ends. Germline CDR1 reads SGHTA; CDR2 reads FQGNSA. CDR3 length: 16 residues. CDR3 DNA: TGTGCCAGCAGCTTATATCGAGGGGGGAACACAGATACGCAGTATTTT. It is translated as CASSLYRGGNTDTQYF.

This clonotype has ten or more counts. This sequence joins TRBV5-1 and TRBJ1-5; TRBD1 agrees at 9 bases. V gave up 4 bases and J gave up 4 bases; unmatched junction bases: 6. CDR1 is SGHRS, CDR2 YFSETQ, per germline. The CDR3 runs to 15 residues. The DNA of the CDR3 is TGCGCCAGCAGCCGGGGGACAGGGTCGAATCAGCCCCAGCATTTT. This sequence encodes CASSRGTGSNQPQHF.

This clonotype was seen a handful of times. The genes are TRBV20-1 and TRBJ2-1, with TRBD2 matching over 9 bases. CDR3 size: 13 residues. The germline V gene encodes CDR1 DFQATT and CDR2 SNEGSKA (reference sequence). V was clipped by 5 bases and J by 5 bases; unmatched bases: 4. The CDR3: CSAGRLADNEQFF. For the CDR3, the DNA is TGCAGTGCTGGACGACTAGCGGACAATGAGCAGTTCTTC.

The CDR3 DNA reads as TGTGCCAGCGGGGAGGGACTAGGGCCGCCCGAGCAGTACTTC. Translation gives CASGEGLGPPEQYF. This chain joins TRBV27 and TRBJ2-7, with 8 bases that match TRBD2. This CDR3 is 14 amino acids long. V was pared by 8 bases and J by 6 bases, with 12 bases of the junction left unmatched. The germline V gene has CDR1 MNHEY and CDR2 SMNVEV (reference sequence).

This clonotype has just a few counts. The chain couples TRBV30 to TRBJ2-7; 8 positions match TRBD1. Germline CDR1 reads GTSNPN; CDR2 reads SVGIG (reference sequence). Trimming removed 0 bases from V and 3 bases from J; junction bases left unmatched: 4. The CDR3 has 14 residues. This chain's CDR3 is CAWSVYRGVYEQYF. CDR3 nucleotides: TGTGCCTGGAGTGTATACAGGGGGGTCTACGAGCAGTACTTC.

The sample holds a few counts of this clonotype. The chain joins TRBV6-5 to TRBJ2-2; D is uncertain. The V gene's germline CDR1 is MNHEY and CDR2 SVGAGI. The CDR3 spans 18 residues. V shed 1 base and J shed 1 base, with 16 bases lying between them. The CDR3 DNA follows: TGTGCCAGCAGTTACTTGGCCCGGCGGTACCAGAACACCGGGGAGCTGTTTTTT. Its translation: CASSYLARRYQNTGELFF.

The chain carries TRBV6-5 and TRBJ2-5; D call uncertain. Trimming took off 5 bases at V and 5 bases at J, with 9 bases between the two ends. The CDR3 is made up of 12 amino acids. Germline V gives CDR1 MNHEY, CDR2 SVGAGI. The CDR3: CASSPFGETQYF. In DNA form, the CDR3 reads TGTGCCAGCAGTCCCTTCGGGGAGACCCAGTACTTC.

In this sample, this clonotype turned up many times. DNA for the CDR3: TGTGCCAGCAGCTTATGGGACAGCAACTACGAGCAGTACTTC. It yields the protein CASSLWDSNYEQYF. The chain combines TRBV7-2 with TRBJ2-7; 7 nucleotides line up with TRBD1. Trimming cost V 2 bases and J 3 bases; bases outside gene matches: 4. There are 14 residues in the CDR3. The germline CDR1 and CDR2 sequences are SGHTA and FQGNSA.